This T cell receptor beta chain was identified during a study of blood T cell repertoires in COVID-19. Across the whole study: Sites across the United States, Italy and Spain contributed samples from acute and convalescent COVID-19. PBMCs, B-cell-depleted T cells, or T cells were the source of the cDNA or gDNA that made up the material.

The V end lost 6 bases, the J end lost 3 bases, and 6 bases lay between the germline ends. Germline-derived CDR1 and CDR2 are LNHDA and SQIVND (reference sequence). The CDR3 consists of 12 residues. In the study's own analysis: Reference gene primer amplification gave estimated nucleated cell counts. Libraries were prepared by immunoSEQ multiplex PCR; TCRdb keeps only in-frame clonotypes and omits some of them. Clone size and the V and J calls come from that table; the DNA yielded D and trimming. The table has tens of thousands of clones, 65% to 90% seen once. V is TRBV19 and J is TRBJ1-5, with a possible D match to TRBD1 (5 bases). This sequence was found in an elderly man with acute or convalescent COVID-19. Sequencing used peripheral blood. The DNA for the CDR3 is TGTGCCAGTAGAGGGGCCAATCAGCCCCAGCATTTT. Its protein product is CASRGANQPQHF.